The 23 T cell receptor beta chains in this list originate from one sample, sequenced in a study of PD-1 blockade in classical Hodgkin lymphoma. Sequenced by immunoSEQ multiplex PCR; TCRdb stores in-frame clones only, minus some. This sample has approximately 38,000 clones, with around four fifths found just once. This sample's time point: cycle 4 day 1 (C4D1), after about 6 weeks of nivolumab. With no exception, relapse followed autologous stem cell transplantation in all patients, and brentuximab vedotin exposure varied. The sequencing here drew on peripheral blood mononuclear cells (PBMCs), taken before the fourth cycle of nivolumab. The source is a human donor with classical Hodgkin lymphoma.

The CDR3 sequence: CASLKTTGELFF. The CDR3 region has the DNA TGTGCCAGCCTAAAGACCACCGGGGAGCTGTTTTTT. The chain links TRBV7-6 to TRBJ2-2; D is unclear. Germline CDR1 reads SGHVS; CDR2 reads FNYEAQ. This CDR3 comprises 12 residues. Trimming shortened V by 8 bases and J by 4 bases, and 8 bases separated the two germline ends.

This chain uses TRBV10-3 with TRBJ2-2; D is ambiguous. V lost 6 bases to trimming and J lost 5 bases, with 4 bases between them. The CDR3 runs to 11 residues. From germline, CDR1 is ENHRY and CDR2 SYGVKD. CDR3 nucleotide sequence: TGTGCCATCAGCGATACCGGGGAGCTGTTTTTT. Translating it yields CAISDTGELFF.

V is TRBV6-1 and J is TRBJ2-7, with 9 positions matching TRBD1. Germline V lookup: CDR1 MNHNS, CDR2 SASEGT. Trimming cost V 5 bases and J 2 bases; bases outside gene matches: 7. This CDR3 has 15 amino acids. The CDR3 DNA reads TGTGCCAGCAGTACACGGGACAGGGAACCCTACGAGCAGTACTTC. Translated, it gives CASSTRDREPYEQYF.

The V gene is TRBV2, the J gene TRBJ1-4; D is undetermined. The germline V gene encodes CDR1 SNHLY and CDR2 FYNNEI. V was clipped by 7 bases and J by 5 bases, with 8 bases between them. The CDR3 has 12 residues. The CDR3 DNA sequence: TGTGCCAGCATGGGAGCAAATGAAAAACTGTTTTTT. Translation: CASMGANEKLFF.

V gene TRBV29-1 combines with J gene TRBJ2-3; 7 positions agree with TRBD2. Germline V gene lookup returns CDR1 SQVTM and CDR2 ANQGSEA. This CDR3 region has 13 residues. The ends lost 8 bases at V and 2 bases at J; junction bases unmatched: 7. The CDR3 sequence: CSLRGGVTDTQYF. The CDR3 nucleotides are TGCAGCCTACGCGGGGGAGTCACAGATACGCAGTATTTT.

The V gene is TRBV4-3, the J gene TRBJ1-5, with TRBD1 matching 12 bases. The CDR3 has 19 residues. CDR1 and CDR2 (germline): LGHNA, YSLEER. V shed 1 base, J shed 0 bases, and the junction held 7 bases outside the gene matches. The CDR3 DNA sequence: TGCGCCAGCAGCCAAGGTATGGGACAGGGGGCTTATAGCAATCAGCCCCAGCATTTT. Protein sequence: CASSQGMGQGAYSNQPQHF.

This clone was seen only a few times. CDR3 protein: CASSPAGGFTEAFF. DNA for the CDR3: TGTGCCAGCAGCCCGGCAGGGGGCTTCACTGAAGCTTTCTTT. This chain connects TRBV14 to TRBJ1-1, with TRBD1 matching 8 bases. Germline lookup yields CDR1 SGHDN and CDR2 FVKESK. The CDR3 runs 14 residues. The V segment lost 4 bases and the J segment 4 bases; nucleotides outside the gene matches: 5.

As DNA, the CDR3 is TGCGCCAGCAGTGAGAGCAGGGATTACGAGCAGTACTTC. Residues: CASSESRDYEQYF. The chain recombines TRBV10-1 with TRBJ2-7, with D possibly matching TRBD1 (5 bases). The germline gives CDR1 WNHNN, CDR2 SYGVQD (reference sequence). The ends were cut back, 2 bases at V and 4 bases at J, with 9 bases in the middle. This CDR3 contains 13 residues.

The V gene is TRBV19, the J gene TRBJ1-2; no clear D. Between the trimmed V and J ends, which lost 3 bases and 4 bases, there was a span of 12 bases. Germline V CDR1 and CDR2: LNHDA, SQIVND (reference sequence). The CDR3 length is 14 residues. CDR3 sequence: CASSIGRSSYGYTF. DNA for the CDR3: TGTGCCAGTAGTATCGGACGGAGCAGCTATGGCTACACCTTC.

This chain connects TRBV7-6 to TRBJ2-2; D call uncertain. The CDR3 contains 16 residues. Deletions cut 1 base from V and 2 bases from J, with 11 bases between. Per the germline V gene, CDR1 is SGHVS and CDR2 is FNYEAQ. This CDR3 is CASSLEGPTNTGELFF. The CDR3 region has the DNA TGTGCCAGCAGCTTAGAAGGACCCACCAACACCGGGGAGCTGTTTTTT. Using reference TRBV7-6 and TRBJ2-2 for the parts outside the CDR3, the full variable domain is GAGVSQSPRYKVTKRGQDVALRCDPISGHVSLYWYRQALGQGPEFLTYFNYEAQQDKSGLPNDRFSAERPEGSISTLTIQRTEQRDSAMYRCASSLEGPTNTGELFFGEGSRLTVL.

The gene calls are TRBV18 and TRBJ2-3; D is possibly TRBD2 (6 bases). The length of the CDR3 is 14 residues. V was shortened by 3 bases and J by 0 bases, with 7 bases between the two germline ends. Germline V gene data show CDR1 as KGHSH and CDR2 as LQKENI. This chain's CDR3 is CASSPGTSTDTQYF. Here the CDR3 DNA reads TGTGCCAGCTCACCGGGGACTAGCACAGATACGCAGTATTTT.

CDR3 coding DNA: TGTGCCAGTAGTATAAACAGGGGAGAGACCCAGTACTTC. Translating gives CASSINRGETQYF. The chain joins TRBV19 to TRBJ2-5; TRBD1 matches at 7 bases. V lost 2 bases to trimming and J lost 4 bases; unmatched junction nucleotides: 1. In germline, CDR1 is LNHDA, CDR2 SQIVND (reference sequence). The CDR3 sequence is 13 residues long. Supplemented by reference TRBV19 and TRBJ2-5, the full variable domain reads DGGITQSPKYLFRKEGQNVTLSCEQNLNHDAMYWYRQDPGQGLRLIYYSQIVNDFQKGDIAEGYSVSREKKESFPLTVTSAQKNPTAFYLCASSINRGETQYFGPGTRLLVL.

On this clone: A junction boundary mismatches the germline segment, possibly from a read error. The V call is TRBV18, the J call TRBJ1-3; TRBD1 is a possible D gene (5 bases). Germline assignment: CDR1 KGHSH and CDR2 LQKENI. The CDR3 sequence is 14 residues long. Written as DNA, the CDR3 is TGTGCCAGCTCACCACAGGGGTCCCGAAAGACCATATATTTT. Amino acid sequence: CASSPQGSRKTIYF.

The rearrangement joins TRBV7-2 to TRBJ2-7; D unclear. V lost 6 bases and J 3 bases, leaving 15 bases between the germline ends. In germline, CDR1 is SGHTA, CDR2 FQGNSA. There are 14 residues in the CDR3. In DNA, the CDR3 is TGTGCCAGCAGTTCCTCCGGTGATTTCTACGAGCAGTACTTC. Protein: CASSSSGDFYEQYF.

This clone was picked up a small number of times. This sequence joins TRBV10-3 and TRBJ2-7; 10 nucleotides align to TRBD1. V trimming: 9 bases; J trimming: 3 bases; junction bases outside the gene matches: 5. CDR1 is ENHRY and CDR2 is SYGVKD in the germline V gene. CDR3 length: 13 amino acids. CDR3: CAIRGQGDYEQYF. For the CDR3, the DNA is TGTGCCATTCGTGGACAGGGGGACTACGAGCAGTACTTC.

This rearrangement joins TRBV10-1 to TRBJ2-2; 11 nucleotides match TRBD2. V gave up 5 bases and J gave up 0 bases; unmatched junction bases: 2. CDR3 length: 16 amino acids. Germline V lookup: CDR1 WNHNN, CDR2 SYGVQD (reference sequence). The CDR3 DNA sequence: TGCGCCAGCAGTCCACTAGCGGGGGCGAACACCGGGGAGCTGTTTTTT. Translated: CASSPLAGANTGELFF.

The gene calls are TRBV19 and TRBJ2-6, with D possibly TRBD1 on 6 matching bases. V was pared by 6 bases and J by 4 bases, with 16 bases between. This CDR3 is built from 16 residues. CDR1 is LNHDA, CDR2 SQIVND, per germline (reference sequence). CDR3: CASSGTGPVGANVLTF. The CDR3 DNA is TGTGCCAGTAGCGGCACAGGGCCCGTGGGGGCCAACGTCCTGACTTTC.

This chain connects TRBV11-2 to TRBJ1-3; unclear D gene. V was pared by 0 bases and J by 9 bases, with 9 bases between. Per the germline V gene, CDR1 is SGHAT and CDR2 is FQNNGV. This CDR3 spans 13 amino acids. In nucleotides, the CDR3 is TGTGCCAGCAGCTTAGATCCCGCGGCCACCATATATTTT. Its translation is CASSLDPAATIYF.

This clone was counted at least ten times. This sample also contains other DNA sequences that code for the same CDR3. V gene TRBV7-2 combines with J gene TRBJ1-5, with D tentatively TRBD1 (6 bases). The CDR3 is made up of 16 amino acids. Germline V CDR1 and CDR2: SGHTA, FQGNSA. The ends were cut back, 1 base at V and 0 bases at J, with 10 bases in the middle. The CDR3 sequence: CASSLGGAGSNQPQHF. The CDR3 bases are TGTGCCAGCAGCTTAGGGGGGGCGGGTAGCAATCAGCCCCAGCATTTT.

The chain couples TRBV7-3 to TRBJ2-6, with D perhaps assigned TRBD1 or TRBD2 (5 bases each). The CDR3 has 17 amino acids. V was cut by 3 bases and J by 0 bases, with 12 bases left in between. Germline V gene sequence: CDR1 SGHTA, CDR2 FQGTGA. The CDR3 DNA sequence: TGTGCCAGCAGCTTGTTGGGACGGACCTCTGGGGCCAACGTCCTGACTTTC. It encodes CASSLLGRTSGANVLTF.

This chain connects TRBV5-1 to TRBJ1-1; no reliable D call. Germline CDR1 and CDR2: SGHRS and YFSETQ. Trimming removed 2 bases at V and 0 bases at J, with 8 bases between. This CDR3 comprises 14 residues. The CDR3 region is CASSFNSLNTEAFF. The DNA for the CDR3 is TGCGCCAGCAGCTTTAACAGCCTGAACACTGAAGCTTTCTTT. Filled out from reference TRBV5-1 and TRBJ1-1, the complete variable domain reads KAGVTQTPRYLIKTRGQQVTLSCSPISGHRSVSWYQQTPGQGLQFLFEYFSETQRNKGNFPGRFSGRQFSNSRSEMNVSTLELGDSALYLCASSFNSLNTEAFFGQGTRLTVV.

The V call is TRBV7-8, the J call TRBJ2-1, with 8 bases matching TRBD1. The V and J ends lost 11 bases and 10 bases, in that order; junction bases with no gene match: 28. CDR3 length: 18 amino acids. The germline V gene has CDR1 SGHVS and CDR2 FQNEAQ. The CDR3: CAEKEIGFGRGQRNEQFF. In DNA, the CDR3 is TGTGCCGAGAAGGAAATCGGGTTTGGCAGGGGGCAGAGAAACGAGCAGTTCTTC.

The chain joins TRBV4-2 to TRBJ1-1; no clear D. Germline lookup yields CDR1 LGHNA and CDR2 YNFKEQ. V lost 2 bases to trimming and J lost 4 bases, with 8 bases between them. This CDR3 contains 13 residues. The CDR3 sequence is CASSQLDGTEAFF. CDR3 nucleotides: TGTGCCAGCAGCCAATTGGACGGCACTGAAGCTTTCTTT.